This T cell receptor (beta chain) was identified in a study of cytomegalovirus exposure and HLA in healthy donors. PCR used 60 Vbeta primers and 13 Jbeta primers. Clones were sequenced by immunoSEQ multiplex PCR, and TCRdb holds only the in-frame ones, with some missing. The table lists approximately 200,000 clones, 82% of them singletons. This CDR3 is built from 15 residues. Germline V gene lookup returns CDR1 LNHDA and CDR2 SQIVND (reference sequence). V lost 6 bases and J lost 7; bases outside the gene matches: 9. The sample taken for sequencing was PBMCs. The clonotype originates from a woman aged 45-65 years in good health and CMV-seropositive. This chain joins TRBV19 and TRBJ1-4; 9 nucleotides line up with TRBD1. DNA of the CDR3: TGTGCCAGTAGCGAGTCACAGGGGGCGGTTGAAAAACTGTTTTTT. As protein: CASSESQGAVEKLFF.